These 25 T cell receptor beta chains came from one sample sequenced in a study of regulatory T cells in long-lasting Graves disease. Relying on iRepertoire HTBI primers and Arm-PCR of CDR3 regions, the team built TCR beta libraries. TCRdb analysed the multiplex PCR reads with MiXCR anew, one entry per CDR3 protein. The sample lists roughly 610,000 distinct CDR3 sequences, around 15% seen once, with under 20% in the top ten. Time point reported: newly diagnosed GD, antithyroid drugs for less than 3 months. PBMC RNA was the source of the TCR library. The same sample was also used in a study of T cells in Graves' hyperthyroidism and ophthalmopathy.

Specimen: peripheral blood mononuclear cells (PBMCs), collected at new diagnosis, from a patient treated with antithyroid drugs. The receptors derive from a woman aged 25 to 45 with Graves disease.

V and J are TRBV5-1 and TRBJ2-1; the D is unclear. The J call is doubtful: the DNA matches TRBJ2-5 better. The V gene's germline CDR1 is SGHRS and CDR2 YFSETQ. This CDR3 contains 16 residues. The CDR3 coding sequence is TGCGCCAGCAGCTTGGGCAAGATCCCTTTCGGGGAGACCCAGTACTTC. Translated, it gives CASSLGKIPFGETQYF.

The chain is built from TRBV19 and TRBJ2-5; 7 bases are shared with TRBD1. This CDR3 is built from 16 residues. The germline V gene encodes CDR1 LNHDA and CDR2 SQIVND (reference sequence). With 5 bases clipped from V and 1 base from J, the junction kept 10 bases outside the gene matches. CDR3 bases: TGTGCCAGTAGTCTCCAGTGGGACAGAGTCCAAGAGACCCAGTACTTC. Amino acid sequence: CASSLQWDRVQETQYF.

This clonotype came up many times. The chain joins TRBV29-1 to TRBJ1-4, with D possibly TRBD1 on 6 matching bases. The CDR3 runs to 13 residues. CDR1 is SQVTM and CDR2 is ANQGSEA in the germline V gene. Trimming left V 4 bases short and J 8 bases short, with 14 bases between. CDR3 residues: CSVAGAAREKLFF. Written as DNA, the CDR3 is TGCAGCGTTGCAGGGGCCGCCCGCGAAAAACTGTTTTTT.

As regards this clonotype: This may be a read error: a much more frequent sequence differs by one nucleotide. The chain joins TRBV13 to TRBJ2-7; D is possibly TRBD1 (6 bases). The CDR3 runs 15 residues. Germline CDR1 PRHDT, CDR2 FYEKMQ (reference sequence). Trimming shortened V by 5 bases and J by 3 bases, and 17 bases separated the two germline ends. For the CDR3, the DNA is TGTGCCAGCAGCCTGATCCAGGGGACGGTCTACGAGCAGTACTTC. Translating gives CASSLIQGTVYEQYF. The whole variable domain, filled in from reference TRBV13 and TRBJ2-7, reads AAGVIQSPRHLIKEKRETATLKCYPIPRHDTVYWYQQGPGQDPQFLISFYEKMQSDKGSIPDRFSAQQFSDYHSELNMSSLELGDSALYFCASSLIQGTVYEQYFGPGTRLTVT.

Concerning this clonotype: The conserved closing phenylalanine or tryptophan is absent in this CDR3, likely reflecting a read error. The DNA is left out, because the CDR3 cannot be placed on it with certainty; the CDR3 is given as TCRdb lists it. The V gene is TRBV27, the J gene TRBJ2-7. Germline CDR1 reads MNHEY; CDR2 reads SMNVEV (reference sequence). The CDR3 is 11 amino acids long, termini counted. The CDR3: CASSFICQLPT.

This sequence joins TRBV24-1 and TRBJ2-5; possibly TRBD2 for D (6 bases). Germline V lookup: CDR1 KGHDR, CDR2 SFDVKD. V was cut by 1 base and J by 5 bases, with 13 bases left in between. This CDR3 spans 15 amino acids. The CDR3 spells CATSDFSRAGETQYF. The CDR3 nucleotides are TGTGCCACCAGTGATTTCTCCAGGGCGGGGGAGACCCAGTACTTC.

The rearrangement uses TRBV20-1 and TRBJ2-2; perhaps TRBD1 as D (6 bases). Germline V gives CDR1 DFQATT, CDR2 SNEGSKA (reference sequence). Between the trimmed V and J ends, which lost 4 bases and 2 bases, there was a span of 11 bases. The CDR3 consists of 14 residues. CDR3 region: CSAKGQLNTGELFF. The CDR3 DNA is TGCAGTGCTAAGGGACAACTTAACACCGGGGAGCTGTTTTTT.

The chain combines TRBV3-1 with TRBJ2-2; no clear D gene. The CDR3 extends over 14 amino acids. V lost 3 bases to trimming and J lost 5 bases, with 10 bases between them. Per the germline V gene, CDR1 is LGHDT and CDR2 is YNNKEL (reference sequence). Written as DNA, the CDR3 is TGTGCCAGCAGCCAGTACGGGCGAACCGGGGAGCTGTTTTTT. This gives the protein CASSQYGRTGELFF.

In this sample, this clonotype turned up a few times. The rearrangement links TRBV20-1 to TRBJ2-7; TRBD2 aligns across 7 bases. CDR1 and CDR2 from the germline V gene are DFQATT and SNEGSKA (reference sequence). This CDR3 has 14 amino acids. J lost 5 bases, V lost 0 bases, and 7 bases had no gene match. Written as DNA, the CDR3 is TGCAGTGCTAGAGATGGGGGGGGTCTAAACGAGCAGTACTTC. Residues: CSARDGGGLNEQYF.

The gene calls are TRBV9 and TRBJ1-4; D is perhaps TRBD1 (5 bases). The germline V and J ends were trimmed by 3 bases and 7 bases, with 13 bases remaining between them. Germline-derived CDR1 and CDR2 are SGDLS and YYNGEE. The CDR3 contains 14 residues. The CDR3 loop reads CASSADTGGEKLFF. Written as DNA, the CDR3 is TGTGCCAGCAGCGCGGATACAGGAGGTGAAAAACTGTTTTTT.

This chain uses TRBV29-1 with TRBJ2-1; 9 bases are a match to TRBD1. Germline V gene lookup returns CDR1 SQVTM and CDR2 ANQGSEA. The CDR3 totals 13 residues. V lost 7 bases to trimming and J lost 2 bases; unmatched junction nucleotides: 3. Written as DNA, the CDR3 is TGCAGCGCTGACAGGGGGGCCTACAATGAGCAGTTCTTC. Translated: CSADRGAYNEQFF.

This chain joins TRBV19 and TRBJ1-5; TRBD1 matches 8 bases. The CDR3 has 16 residues. From germline, CDR1 is LNHDA and CDR2 SQIVND (reference sequence). Germline trimming cut 5 bases from V and 2 bases from J; bases unmatched to any gene: 8. This CDR3 is CASSSGQGYGNQPQHF. The CDR3 region has the DNA TGTGCCAGTAGTTCAGGACAGGGTTATGGCAATCAGCCCCAGCATTTT. Combining the CDR3 with reference TRBV19 and TRBJ1-5 gives the whole variable domain DGGITQSPKYLFRKEGQNVTLSCEQNLNHDAMYWYRQDPGQGLRLIYYSQIVNDFQKGDIAEGYSVSREKKESFPLTVTSAQKNPTAFYLCASSSGQGYGNQPQHFGDGTRLSIL.

This clonotype has a count of ten or more. The J gene is TRBJ2-1, the V gene TRBV7-2, with 7 bases aligning to TRBD1. The trim removed 6 bases at V and 2 bases at J, leaving 7 bases unmatched. Germline values: CDR1 SGHTA, CDR2 FQGNSA. This CDR3 is 15 amino acids long. The CDR3 sequence: CASRGDRAPYNEQFF. DNA of the CDR3: TGTGCCAGCAGGGGAGACAGGGCCCCCTACAATGAGCAGTTCTTC.

This clonotype was observed a handful of times. The chain links TRBV28 to TRBJ1-1; D is undetermined. Germline CDR1 MDHEN, CDR2 SYDVKM. The CDR3 covers 12 residues. V was trimmed by 6 bases and J by 3 bases, leaving 8 bases between them. The CDR3 is CASSWGYTEAFF. In nucleotides, the CDR3 is TGTGCCAGCAGCTGGGGTTACACTGAAGCTTTCTTT.

The chain links TRBV2 to TRBJ2-1; D call uncertain. The CDR3 has 13 amino acids. Germline lookup yields CDR1 SNHLY and CDR2 FYNNEI. The V and J ends lost 5 bases and 5 bases respectively, with 10 bases between them. The CDR3 loop is CASSRIRDNEQFF. CDR3 bases: TGTGCCAGCAGTAGGATAAGGGACAATGAGCAGTTCTTC.

This clonotype appeared a few times. The rearrangement joins TRBV19 to TRBJ1-5, with D possibly matching TRBD1 (5 bases). Germline V gene data show CDR1 as LNHDA and CDR2 as SQIVND (reference sequence). Trimming took 5 bases from V and 4 from J, leaving 18 bases between them. This CDR3 is built from 16 residues. The DNA for the CDR3 is TGTGCCAGTAGTCTCGGGACCTATTTGACGAATCAGCCCCAGCATTTT. Translating it yields CASSLGTYLTNQPQHF.

Ten or more counts support this clonotype. The genes are TRBV5-1 and TRBJ2-3; 7 positions agree with TRBD2. The CDR3 runs to 15 residues. Trimming removed 0 bases from V and 6 bases from J; junction bases left unmatched: 7. Germline lookup yields CDR1 SGHRS and CDR2 YFSETQ. The CDR3 protein is CASSLVAGVADTQYF. The CDR3 DNA reads TGCGCCAGCAGCTTGGTTGCGGGAGTGGCGGATACGCAGTATTTT.

This clonotype occurred many times. The V and J genes are TRBV6-1 and TRBJ2-3; the D gene is possibly TRBD2 (6 bases). The germline V and J ends were trimmed by 7 bases and 0 bases, with 11 bases remaining between them. The CDR3 runs 14 residues. The V gene's germline CDR1 is MNHNS and CDR2 SASEGT. The CDR3 reads CASTLRDSTDTQYF. The CDR3 DNA sequence: TGTGCCAGCACCCTGCGGGATAGCACAGATACGCAGTATTTT.

This clonotype was recorded at least ten times. The chain links TRBV5-1 to TRBJ2-7; the D gene is possibly TRBD1 (6 bases). Germline CDR1 is SGHRS and CDR2 is YFSETQ. V dropped 2 bases and J dropped 7 bases, with 19 bases sitting between them. The CDR3 is 15 residues long. The CDR3 region has the DNA TGCGCCAGCAGCTTCCAAACCGGACAGCTCGCGGAGCAGTACTTC. Translation gives CASSFQTGQLAEQYF.

This clonotype has a single count. The genes are TRBV6-9 and TRBJ1-1; D not resolved. This CDR3 has 12 amino acids. From germline, CDR1 is MNHGY and CDR2 SVAAGI. Trimming took off 1 base at V and 7 bases at J, with 7 bases between the two ends. CDR3 protein: CASSYLGSEAFF. CDR3 nucleotide sequence: TGTGCCAGCAGTTATTTGGGCAGTGAAGCTTTCTTT.

J is TRBJ2-3 and V is TRBV6-1, with 9 bases fitting TRBD1. The CDR3 has 13 residues. Germline-derived CDR1 and CDR2 are MNHNS and SASEGT. With 6 bases clipped from V and 6 bases from J, the junction kept 4 bases outside the gene matches. The chain's CDR3 is CASRRQGGDTQYF. The CDR3 DNA reads as TGTGCCAGCAGAAGACAGGGGGGGGATACGCAGTATTTT.

This clonotype was counted ten times or more. This sequence joins TRBV2 and TRBJ2-6, with 9 bases lining up with TRBD1. This CDR3 contains 17 residues. J lost 0 bases, V lost 7 bases, and 7 bases had no gene match. Germline CDR1 SNHLY, CDR2 FYNNEI. CDR3: CASNGQGLGSGANVLTF. In DNA form, the CDR3 reads TGTGCCAGCAACGGACAGGGGCTCGGCTCTGGGGCCAACGTCCTGACTTTC.

The chain has TRBV6-1 and TRBJ2-7; D is perhaps TRBD2 (5 bases). The CDR3 is made up of 15 amino acids. In germline, CDR1 is MNHNS, CDR2 SASEGT. V was shortened by 6 bases and J by 1 base, with 16 bases between the two germline ends. The CDR3 DNA follows: TGTGCCAGCAGCCGGGAAGTTGGACCTTCCTACGAGCAGTACTTC. It yields the protein CASSREVGPSYEQYF.

This clonotype appeared many times. The chain is built from TRBV5-1 and TRBJ1-4; D not resolved. CDR1 SGHRS and CDR2 YFSETQ come from the germline V gene. V lost 3 bases, J lost 0 bases, and 15 bases lay in between. The CDR3 is 17 residues long. The CDR3 DNA follows: TGCGCCAGCAGCTCGGGAATGTCCTTTGCAACTAATGAAAAACTGTTTTTT. The encoded protein is CASSSGMSFATNEKLFF. Complete variable domain (other parts from reference TRBV5-1 and TRBJ1-4): KAGVTQTPRYLIKTRGQQVTLSCSPISGHRSVSWYQQTPGQGLQFLFEYFSETQRNKGNFPGRFSGRQFSNSRSEMNVSTLELGDSALYLCASSSGMSFATNEKLFFGSGTQLSVL.

This clonotype showed up many times. The gene calls are TRBV7-2 and TRBJ2-7; D may be TRBD1 or TRBD2 (5 bases each). The V end was cut by 7 bases, the J end by 0 bases, with 16 bases between. The CDR3 runs to 15 residues. Looked up from germline, CDR1 is SGHTA and CDR2 is FQGNSA. CDR3 coding DNA: TGTGCCAGCATGCCACCGGGACCGAGCTCCTACGAGCAGTACTTC. The encoded protein is CASMPPGPSSYEQYF.